This TCR beta chain was identified in a study of blood T cell repertoires in COVID-19. Study context: The study drew acute and convalescent COVID-19 samples from the United States, Italy and Spain.

Original methodology: Reference gene primer amplification in the assay estimated nucleated cell counts. Assay: immunoSEQ multiplex PCR; the TCRdb copy retains only in-frame clones and omits some. The V and J calls and the clone size are those of that table, but D and trimming were determined from the DNA. In the table there are 95,000 to 150,000 clones, 65% to 85% of which are singletons. Participant reports of clinical history set cohort assignment. The sample holds a few counts of this clone. The specimen sequenced was PBMCs or T cells enriched from blood (not recorded which). The origin of this receptor is a woman younger than 45 who had recovered from COVID-19.

CDR3 sequence: CASSPSTGELISPQHF. The CDR3, as DNA: TGTGCCAGTAGTCCCTCGACAGGGGAATTAATCAGCCCCCAGCATTTT. J is TRBJ1-5 and V is TRBV19, with 8 positions matching TRBD1. Germline loops: CDR1 LNHDA, CDR2 SQIVND (reference sequence). The CDR3 runs 16 residues. V lost 5 bases to trimming and J lost 10 bases; unmatched junction nucleotides: 16.